This TCR beta chain appears in the sequencing data of a study of shared clonotypes between healthy human individuals. TCRdb keeps only in-frame clones here, not all; method: immunoSEQ multiplex PCR. The data contain 850,000 to 1,200,000 clones, approximately 70% of them singletons. General observations from the study: Estimated clonotype richness was generally higher in naive than memory subsets. Several donors held 4.5% to 5% of naive CD4 clonotypes in common. Rarefaction showed sorted-subset sequencing was incomplete despite large depth.

Germline loops: CDR1 ENHRY, CDR2 SYGVKD. Trimming left V 4 bases short and J 1 base short, with 4 bases between. The CDR3 loop spans 12 amino acids. The study separated CD4+ cells into CD45RA+ naive and CD45RA-negative memory subsets. Of note for this clone: Its antigen remains unknown.

The sequenced sample was memory CD4+ T cells sorted from blood. Subset here: CD45RA-negative fraction. The TCR originated in a man aged 18 to 30 in good health. The J gene is TRBJ1-1, the V gene TRBV10-3; no definite D call. CDR3 region: CAISAQNTEAFF. CDR3 nucleotides: TGTGCCATCAGTGCACAGAACACTGAAGCTTTCTTT.